Below are 19 T cell receptor beta chains sequenced from a single sample in a study of blood T cell repertoires in COVID-19. Data came from immunoSEQ multiplex PCR; TCRdb stores just in-frame clones and leaves some out. Here the sample spans roughly 130,000 clones, roughly 88% being singletons. Sequences were obtained from peripheral blood. The receptors stem from a man between 60 and 75 years old with active or convalescent COVID-19.

The genes are TRBV7-9 and TRBJ1-4; no definite D call. Per the germline V gene, CDR1 is SEHNR and CDR2 is FQNEAQ (reference sequence). The V gene lost 1 base and the J gene lost 7 bases, with 10 bases spanning the gap. The CDR3 runs 14 residues. This chain's CDR3 is CASSLEFRVEKLFF. Written as DNA, the CDR3 is TGTGCCAGCAGCTTAGAGTTTAGAGTTGAAAAACTGTTTTTT.

CDR3 coding DNA: TGTGCCAGCCCCCTGCCTCGACAGGGGTCCTACAATGAGCAGTTCTTC. Amino acids: CASPLPRQGSYNEQFF. This chain links TRBV7-9 with TRBJ2-1; 8 bases map to TRBD1. This CDR3 region has 16 residues. Trimming took 8 bases from V and 1 from J; bases not matched to a gene: 10. CDR1 is SEHNR and CDR2 is FQNEAQ in the germline V gene (reference sequence).

This clone has just a few counts. The CDR3: CASRWTGLYSNQPQHF. The CDR3 nucleotides are TGTGCCAGCAGATGGACAGGCCTATATAGCAATCAGCCCCAGCATTTT. V is TRBV28 and J is TRBJ1-5, with 7 bases fitting TRBD1. The ends lost 6 bases at V and 0 bases at J; junction bases unmatched: 8. This CDR3 comprises 16 residues. CDR1 is MDHEN, CDR2 SYDVKM, per germline.

This clone came up once. The rearrangement uses TRBV19 and TRBJ2-3; 10 nucleotides match TRBD1. Trimming at V came to 5 bases and at J to 3 bases, leaving 11 bases not matched to a gene. The CDR3 totals 17 residues. From germline, CDR1 is LNHDA and CDR2 SQIVND (reference sequence). The CDR3 coding sequence is TGTGCCAGTAGTGCAAGAGGACAGGGGGTTAAGACAGATACGCAGTATTTT. It codes for CASSARGQGVKTDTQYF.

The V call is TRBV2, the J call TRBJ1-5; 10 bases agree with TRBD1. The CDR3 consists of 15 residues. The junction had 2 bases not matched to a gene; V was cut back by 2 bases and J by 4 bases. The germline V gene has CDR1 SNHLY and CDR2 FYNNEI. CDR3 in amino acids: CASSERTGGNQPQHF. In DNA form, the CDR3 reads TGTGCCAGCAGTGAAAGGACAGGGGGGAATCAGCCCCAGCATTTT.

This clone was counted a single time. The gene calls are TRBV2 and TRBJ2-3; D may be TRBD2 (5 bases). CDR3 size: 14 residues. Trimming cost V 3 bases and J 6 bases, with 13 bases left between them. The germline V gene encodes CDR1 SNHLY and CDR2 FYNNEI. CDR3 amino acids: CASSDLAAADTQYF. CDR3 nucleotide sequence: TGTGCCAGCAGTGATCTAGCTGCCGCCGATACGCAGTATTTT. Drawing the rest from reference TRBV2 and TRBJ2-3, the complete variable domain is EPEVTQTPSHQVTQMGQEVILRCVPISNHLYFYWYRQILGQKVEFLVSFYNNEISEKSEIFDDQFSVERPDGSNFTLKIRSTKLEDSAMYFCASSDLAAADTQYFGPGTRLTVL.

This clone is a singleton in its sample. This chain joins TRBV18 and TRBJ1-3; no definite D call. Germline CDR1 reads KGHSH; CDR2 reads LQKENI. This CDR3 is 16 amino acids long. V shed 2 bases and J shed 0 bases, with 11 bases lying between them. The CDR3 loop reads CASSPVDGSSGNTIYF. The CDR3 nucleotides read TGTGCCAGCTCACCAGTCGACGGGAGCTCTGGAAACACCATATATTTT.

This clone was seen once. The V call is TRBV7-2, the J call TRBJ2-7; weak D call: TRBD2 (5 bases). The CDR3 is 16 amino acids. V lost 6 bases to trimming and J lost 2 bases, with 20 bases between them. Germline loops: CDR1 SGHTA, CDR2 FQGNSA. CDR3 DNA: TGTGCCAGCAGGCCGAGTCTGAGCGGATTAACCTACGAGCAGTACTTC. It translates to CASRPSLSGLTYEQYF.

The count of this clone is one. The V and J genes are TRBV24-1 and TRBJ2-5; TRBD2 is a possible D gene (6 bases). CDR3 length: 13 amino acids. The ends were cut back, 5 bases at V and 5 bases at J, with 11 bases in the middle. Germline V gene sequence: CDR1 KGHDR, CDR2 SFDVKD. CDR3 loop: CATSGSGRETQYF. The CDR3 nucleotides read TGTGCCACCAGTGGAAGCGGGCGGGAGACCCAGTACTTC.

V and J are TRBV4-1 and TRBJ1-6; 7 bases match TRBD1. The CDR3 is 16 residues long. The trim removed 3 bases at V and 5 bases at J, leaving 7 bases unmatched. Germline V gene data show CDR1 as MGHRA and CDR2 as YSYEKL. The CDR3, as DNA: TGCGCCAGCAGCCAGGAAGGGACAGCGAATAATTCACCCCTCCACTTT. This codes for CASSQEGTANNSPLHF.

This rearrangement joins TRBV9 to TRBJ2-5; TRBD1 matches 7 bases. This CDR3 spans 15 amino acids. After removal of 4 bases from V and 2 bases from J, the junction contained 8 bases not matched to a gene. Germline CDR1 and CDR2: SGDLS and YYNGEE. The CDR3 DNA follows: TGTGCCAGCAGCACCCGTGGGGGACAGCAAGAGACCCAGTACTTC. It translates to CASSTRGGQQETQYF. Full variable domain (missing parts from reference TRBV9 and TRBJ2-5): DSGVTQTPKHLITATGQRVTLRCSPRSGDLSVYWYQQSLDQGLQFLIQYYNGEERAKGNILERFSAQQFPDLHSELNLSSLELGDSALYFCASSTRGGQQETQYFGPGTRLLVL.

The chain recombines TRBV7-8 with TRBJ2-3; no reliable D call. V was clipped by 5 bases and J by 6 bases, with 9 bases between them. There are 12 residues in the CDR3. In germline, CDR1 is SGHVS, CDR2 FQNEAQ. CDR3 loop: CASSQRWDTQYF. The CDR3 coding sequence is TGTGCCAGCAGCCAACGGTGGGATACGCAGTATTTT.

The chain is built from TRBV28 and TRBJ1-1; the D is unclear. CDR1 and CDR2 from the germline V gene are MDHEN and SYDVKM. The CDR3 has 12 residues. The ends were cut back, 6 bases at V and 0 bases at J, with 5 bases in the middle. The CDR3 DNA sequence: TGTGCCAGCAGGGAGATGAACACTGAAGCTTTCTTT. Residues: CASREMNTEAFF.

V and J are TRBV4-3 and TRBJ2-7; the D gene is possibly TRBD1 (6 bases). CDR3 length equals 16 residues. Germline CDR1 reads LGHNA; CDR2 reads YSLEER. V was clipped by 1 base and J by 3 bases, with 16 bases between them. CDR3 region: CASSQGGPGVGYEQYF. The CDR3 coding sequence is TGCGCCAGCAGCCAAGGGGGGCCCGGGGTTGGCTACGAGCAGTACTTC.

The chain joins TRBV5-1 to TRBJ1-2; 9 bases fit TRBD1. From germline, CDR1 is SGHRS and CDR2 YFSETQ. J gave up 8 bases and V 1 base, and 9 bases lay outside the gene matches. The CDR3 is 15 residues long. In DNA, the CDR3 is TGCGCCAGCAGCTTGTCCCAAGGACAGGGGACCGGCTACACCTTC. Translating it yields CASSLSQGQGTGYTF.

V is TRBV9 and J is TRBJ2-3, with 10 bases aligning to TRBD2. The CDR3 is 18 amino acids. V shed 3 bases and J 4 bases; nucleotides not matched to a gene: 14. Germline lookup yields CDR1 SGDLS and CDR2 YYNGEE. CDR3 sequence (DNA): TGTGCCAGCAGCGCCGGATGGAGCGGGAGGGTGGTGGCAGATACGCAGTATTTT. Protein product: CASSAGWSGRVVADTQYF.

The chain is built from TRBV28 and TRBJ1-2; 12 positions match TRBD1. CDR1 and CDR2 from the germline V gene are MDHEN and SYDVKM. J lost 4 bases, V lost 6 bases, and 3 bases had no gene match. There are 14 residues in the CDR3. The CDR3 nucleotides are TGTGCCAGCAGGGGGACAGGGGGCCCCTATGGCTACACCTTC. Its protein product is CASRGTGGPYGYTF.

The chain employs TRBV5-5 and TRBJ1-2, with unresolved D. The CDR3 is made up of 12 amino acids. V was pared by 2 bases and J by 8 bases, with 10 bases between. CDR1 is SGHKS and CDR2 is YYEKEE in the germline V gene (reference sequence). The chain's CDR3 is CASSFKSGGYTF. As DNA, the CDR3 is TGTGCCAGCAGCTTCAAATCGGGAGGCTACACCTTC. Drawing the rest from reference TRBV5-5 and TRBJ1-2, the complete variable domain is DAGVTQSPTHLIKTRGQQVTLRCSPISGHKSVSWYQQVLGQGPQFIFQYYEKEERGRGNFPDRFSARQFPNYSSELNVNALLLGDSALYLCASSFKSGGYTFGSGTRLTVV.

For the CDR3, the DNA is TGCGCCAGCAGCTCCCAGGCGCAACACGAGCAGTACTTC. Translation: CASSSQAQHEQYF. This rearrangement joins TRBV4-1 to TRBJ2-7; D gene uncertain. V was trimmed by 5 bases and J by 5 bases, leaving 13 bases between them. CDR1 is MGHRA and CDR2 is YSYEKL in the germline V gene. This CDR3 has 13 residues.